One and the same sample provided the 8 T cell receptor beta chains below, sequenced in a study of T cell clonality in common variable immunodeficiency. Assay: immunoSEQ multiplex PCR; the TCRdb copy retains only in-frame clones and omits some. This sample carries under 60,000 clones, none of them present only once. The material sequenced was peripheral blood mononuclear cells. These TCRs come from a person aged 18-69 years in good health.

This clone has ten or more counts. Sequencing ends 3 residues short of the CDR3 end; the germline J gene provides the rest. The chain couples TRBV5-1 to TRBJ2-7; 8 positions match TRBD1. This CDR3 contains 15 residues. The germline V gene has CDR1 SGHRS and CDR2 YFSETQ. With V trimmed by 2 bases and J by 6 bases, 10 bases remained unmatched. CDR3 residues: CASSLQGTGLSEQYF. The covered CDR3 bases are TGCGCCAGCAGCTTACAGGGGACAGGCCTCTCCGAG.

This clone occurred many times. The sequenced part of the CDR3 DNA is TGTGCCAGCTCACCGACCGGGGAGACC. It translates to CASSPTGET. The entire CDR3 reads CASSPTGETQYF. The chain joins TRBV18 to TRBJ2-5, with D uncertain. Read sequence stops 3 residues before the CDR3 end, and the germline J gene provides the missing end. Germline lookup yields CDR1 KGHSH and CDR2 LQKENI. The ends were cut back, 3 bases at V and 5 bases at J, with 7 bases in the middle. The CDR3 extends over 12 amino acids.

Of note for this clone: The observed sequence ends 3 residues before the CDR3 terminus, with the missing tail filled in from the germline J gene. This rearrangement joins TRBV7-8 to TRBJ2-1, with D perhaps TRBD1 or TRBD2 (7 bases each). Germline-derived CDR1 and CDR2 are SGHVS and FQNEAQ. The CDR3 spans 16 residues. The ends were cut back, 5 bases at V and 9 bases at J, with 23 bases in the middle. Incomplete CDR3 DNA: TGTGCCAGCAGCCCAACTCAACAAGACAGGGAGGGTGAG. This sequence encodes CASSPTQQDREGE. In full, the CDR3 reads CASSPTQQDREGEQFF.

Details on this clone: The CDR3 extends 3 residues past the end of the read, so its final part is completed from the germline J gene. The V call is TRBV19, the J call TRBJ2-5; weak D call: TRBD1 (5 bases). In germline, CDR1 is LNHDA, CDR2 SQIVND (reference sequence). Trimming shortened V by 6 bases and J by 5 bases, and 31 bases separated the two germline ends. This CDR3 comprises 19 residues. This CDR3 reads CASSSRNLGARVSKETQYF. CDR3 bases read: TGTGCCAGTAGCTCGCGGAATCTTGGGGCCCGGGTTTCGAAGGAGACC.

This clone was picked up many times. The DNA ends 3 residues before the CDR3 does, and the rest of the CDR3 is filled in from the germline J gene. The genes are TRBV20-1 and TRBJ2-2, with 7 bases identical to TRBD2. The ends lost 0 bases at V and 6 bases at J; junction bases unmatched: 7. There are 15 residues in the CDR3. Germline V gene sequence: CDR1 DFQATT, CDR2 SNEGSKA (reference sequence). CDR3 region: CSAREFGGTAGELFF. The DNA read from the CDR3 is TGCAGTGCTAGAGAATTCGGGGGGACGGCCGGGGAG.

Comment on this clone: One end of the junction is discordant with germline, which a read error may explain. The sequence runs out 3 residues before the end of the CDR3; the remainder is reconstructed from the germline J gene. Other DNA sequences in this sample translate to the same CDR3. This chain joins TRBV5-1 and TRBJ2-2; 8 bases fit TRBD2. Germline-derived CDR1 and CDR2 are SGHRS and YFSETQ. This CDR3 is 18 amino acids long. This CDR3 is CASSLESSGRTNTGELFF. The sequenced part of the CDR3 DNA is TGCGCCAGCAGCTTGGAATCGAGCGGGAGAACCAACACCGGAGAG.

This clone was seen ten or more times. The sequenced fragment ends 3 residues before the CDR3 boundary, so the rest is inferred from the germline J gene. The J gene is TRBJ2-5, the V gene TRBV15; D is unclear. The CDR3 is made up of 13 amino acids. Germline-derived CDR1 and CDR2 are LNHNV and YYDKDF (reference sequence). V was shortened by 0 bases and J by 5 bases, with 7 bases between the two germline ends. Partial CDR3 DNA: TGTGCCACCAGCAGAGATCGGTCGGAGACC. It is translated as CATSRDRSET. The entire CDR3 sequence reads CATSRDRSETQYF. The complete variable domain, with remaining parts taken from reference TRBV15 and TRBJ2-5, reads DAMVIQNPRYQVTQFGKPVTLSCSQTLNHNVMYWYQQKSSQAPKLLFHYYDKDFNNEADTPDNFQSRRPNTSFCFLDIRSPGLGDTAMYLCATSRDRSETQYFGPGTRLLVL.

This clone was seen ten or more times. The missing CDR3 end, 3 residues past where the read stops, is filled in from the germline J gene. The rearrangement joins TRBV30 to TRBJ1-1; D may be TRBD1 (6 bases). V was cut by 5 bases and J by 4 bases, with 11 bases left in between. Germline V gives CDR1 GTSNPN, CDR2 SVGIG (reference sequence). The CDR3 is 12 residues long. CDR3 amino acids: CAWEQGSTEAFF. The DNA read from the CDR3 is TGTGCCTGGGAACAGGGCTCCACTGAA.